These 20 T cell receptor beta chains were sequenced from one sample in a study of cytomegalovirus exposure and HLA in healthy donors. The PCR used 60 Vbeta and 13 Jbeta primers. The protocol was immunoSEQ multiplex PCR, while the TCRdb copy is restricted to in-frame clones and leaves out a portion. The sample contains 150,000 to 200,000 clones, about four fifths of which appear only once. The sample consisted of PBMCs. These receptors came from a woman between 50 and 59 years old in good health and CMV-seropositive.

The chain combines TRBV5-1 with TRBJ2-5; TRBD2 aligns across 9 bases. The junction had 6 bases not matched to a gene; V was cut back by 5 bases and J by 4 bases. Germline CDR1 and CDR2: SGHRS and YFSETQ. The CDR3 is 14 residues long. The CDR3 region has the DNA TGCGCCAGCAGGGCCGGGACTAGCAGAGAGACCCAGTACTTC. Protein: CASRAGTSRETQYF. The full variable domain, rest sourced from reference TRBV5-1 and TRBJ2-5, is KAGVTQTPRYLIKTRGQQVTLSCSPISGHRSVSWYQQTPGQGLQFLFEYFSETQRNKGNFPGRFSGRQFSNSRSEMNVSTLELGDSALYLCASRAGTSRETQYFGPGTRLLVL.

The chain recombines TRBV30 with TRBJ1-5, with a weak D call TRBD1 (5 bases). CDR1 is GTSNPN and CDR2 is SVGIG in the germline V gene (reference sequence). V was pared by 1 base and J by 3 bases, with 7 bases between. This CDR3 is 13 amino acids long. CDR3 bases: TGTGCCTGGAGTGGCGGGACCAATCAGCCCCAGCATTTT. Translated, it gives CAWSGGTNQPQHF. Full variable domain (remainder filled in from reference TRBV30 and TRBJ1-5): SQTIHQWPATLVQPVGSPLSLECTVEGTSNPNLYWYRQAAGRGLQLLFYSVGIGQISSEVPQNLSASRPQDRQFILSSKKLLLSDSGFYLCAWSGGTNQPQHFGDGTRLSIL.

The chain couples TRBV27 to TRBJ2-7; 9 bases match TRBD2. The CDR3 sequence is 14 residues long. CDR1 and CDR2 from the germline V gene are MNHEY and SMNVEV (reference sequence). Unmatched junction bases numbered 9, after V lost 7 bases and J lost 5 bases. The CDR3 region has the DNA TGTGCCAGCAAAAGGGCTAGCGGGAACCACGAGCAGTACTTC. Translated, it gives CASKRASGNHEQYF.

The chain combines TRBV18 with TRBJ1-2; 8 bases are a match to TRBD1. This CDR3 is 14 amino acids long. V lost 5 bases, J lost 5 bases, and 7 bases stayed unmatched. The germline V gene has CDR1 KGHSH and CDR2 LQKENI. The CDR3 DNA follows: TGTGCCAGCTCATCCACAGGGGGTGGTTATGGCTACACCTTC. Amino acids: CASSSTGGGYGYTF.

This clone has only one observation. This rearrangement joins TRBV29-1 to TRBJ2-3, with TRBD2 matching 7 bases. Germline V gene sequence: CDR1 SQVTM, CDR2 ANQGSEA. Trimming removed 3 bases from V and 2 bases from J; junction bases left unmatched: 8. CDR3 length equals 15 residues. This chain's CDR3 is CSVDYTLADTDTQYF. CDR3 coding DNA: TGCAGCGTTGACTACACTCTAGCGGACACAGATACGCAGTATTTT.

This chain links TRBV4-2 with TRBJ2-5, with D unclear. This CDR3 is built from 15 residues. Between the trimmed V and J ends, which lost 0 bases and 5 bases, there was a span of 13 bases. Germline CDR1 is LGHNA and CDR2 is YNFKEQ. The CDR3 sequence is CASSQDRLSWETQYF. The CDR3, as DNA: TGTGCCAGCAGCCAAGATCGCCTAAGTTGGGAGACCCAGTACTTC.

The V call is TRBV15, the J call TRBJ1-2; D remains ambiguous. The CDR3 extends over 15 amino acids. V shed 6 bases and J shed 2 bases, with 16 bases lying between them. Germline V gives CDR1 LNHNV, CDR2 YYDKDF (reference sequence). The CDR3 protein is CATSWKRVGNYGYTF. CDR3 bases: TGTGCCACCAGTTGGAAGAGGGTAGGAAACTATGGCTACACCTTC.

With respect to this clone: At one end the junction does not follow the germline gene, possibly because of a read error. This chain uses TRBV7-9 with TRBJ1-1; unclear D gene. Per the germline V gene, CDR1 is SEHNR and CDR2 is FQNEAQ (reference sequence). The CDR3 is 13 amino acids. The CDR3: CSSSLARVSEAFF. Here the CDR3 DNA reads TGTTCCAGCAGCCTCGCACGGGTGTCTGAAGCTTTCTTT.

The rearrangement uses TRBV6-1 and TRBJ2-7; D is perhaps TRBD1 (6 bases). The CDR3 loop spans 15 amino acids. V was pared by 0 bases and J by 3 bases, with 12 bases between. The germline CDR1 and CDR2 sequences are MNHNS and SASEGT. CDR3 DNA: TGTGCCAGCAGTGAAGCGGGGGCAGAGGGCTACGAGCAGTACTTC. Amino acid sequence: CASSEAGAEGYEQYF.

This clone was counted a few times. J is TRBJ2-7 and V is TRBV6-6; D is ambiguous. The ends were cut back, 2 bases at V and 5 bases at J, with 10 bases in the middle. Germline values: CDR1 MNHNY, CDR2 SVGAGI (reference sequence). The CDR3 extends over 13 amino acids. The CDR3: CASSYRVFHEQYF. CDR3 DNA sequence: TGTGCCAGCAGTTACCGGGTATTCCACGAGCAGTACTTC.

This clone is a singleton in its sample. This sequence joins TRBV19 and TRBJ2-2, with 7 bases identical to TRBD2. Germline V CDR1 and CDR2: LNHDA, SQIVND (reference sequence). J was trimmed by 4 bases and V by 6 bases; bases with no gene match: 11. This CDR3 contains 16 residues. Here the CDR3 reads CASRLESGKGTGELFF. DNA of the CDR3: TGTGCCAGTAGGTTAGAGAGCGGGAAGGGCACCGGGGAGCTGTTTTTT.

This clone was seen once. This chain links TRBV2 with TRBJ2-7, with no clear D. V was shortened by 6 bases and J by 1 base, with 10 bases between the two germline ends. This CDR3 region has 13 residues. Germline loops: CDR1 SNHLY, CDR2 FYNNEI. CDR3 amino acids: CASRSTESYEQYF. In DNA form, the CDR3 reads TGTGCCAGCAGGAGTACCGAATCCTACGAGCAGTACTTC.

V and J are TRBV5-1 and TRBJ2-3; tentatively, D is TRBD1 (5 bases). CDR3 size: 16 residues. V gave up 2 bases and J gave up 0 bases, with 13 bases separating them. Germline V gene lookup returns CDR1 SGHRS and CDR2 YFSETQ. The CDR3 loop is CASSFQGPTSTDTQYF. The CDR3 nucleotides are TGCGCCAGCAGCTTCCAGGGCCCTACTAGCACAGATACGCAGTATTTT.

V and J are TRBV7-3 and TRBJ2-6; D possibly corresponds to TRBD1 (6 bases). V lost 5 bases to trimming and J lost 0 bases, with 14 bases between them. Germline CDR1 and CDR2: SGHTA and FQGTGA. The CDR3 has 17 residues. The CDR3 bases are TGTGCCAGCAGCCCACAGGGTAGTCTCTCTGGGGCCAACGTCCTGACTTTC. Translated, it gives CASSPQGSLSGANVLTF.

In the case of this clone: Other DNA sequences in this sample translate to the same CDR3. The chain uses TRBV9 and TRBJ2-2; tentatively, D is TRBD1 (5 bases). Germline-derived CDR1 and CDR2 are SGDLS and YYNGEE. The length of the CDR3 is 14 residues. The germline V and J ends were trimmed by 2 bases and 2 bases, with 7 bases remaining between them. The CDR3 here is CASSVQGNTGELFF. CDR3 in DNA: TGTGCCAGCAGCGTTCAGGGAAACACCGGGGAGCTGTTTTTT.

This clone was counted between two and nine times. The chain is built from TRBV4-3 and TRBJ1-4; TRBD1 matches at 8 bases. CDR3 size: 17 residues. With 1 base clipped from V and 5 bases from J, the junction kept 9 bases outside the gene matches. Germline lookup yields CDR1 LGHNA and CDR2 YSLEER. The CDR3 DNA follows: TGCGCCAGCAGCCAAGGAGACTACAGGGGGGGAAATGAAAAACTGTTTTTT. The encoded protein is CASSQGDYRGGNEKLFF.

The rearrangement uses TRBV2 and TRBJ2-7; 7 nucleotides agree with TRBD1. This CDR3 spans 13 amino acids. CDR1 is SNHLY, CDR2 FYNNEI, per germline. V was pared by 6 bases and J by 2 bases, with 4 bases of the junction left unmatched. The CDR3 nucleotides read TGTGCCAGCAGAAGACAGGGTCCCTACGAGCAGTACTTC. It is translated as CASRRQGPYEQYF. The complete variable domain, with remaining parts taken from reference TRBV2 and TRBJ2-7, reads EPEVTQTPSHQVTQMGQEVILRCVPISNHLYFYWYRQILGQKVEFLVSFYNNEISEKSEIFDDQFSVERPDGSNFTLKIRSTKLEDSAMYFCASRRQGPYEQYFGPGTRLTVT.

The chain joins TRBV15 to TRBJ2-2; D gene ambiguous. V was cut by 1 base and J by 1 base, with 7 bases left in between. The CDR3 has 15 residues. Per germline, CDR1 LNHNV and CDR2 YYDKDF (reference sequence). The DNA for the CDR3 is TGTGCCACCAGCAGAGTACTGCAGAACACCGGGGAGCTGTTTTTT. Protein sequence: CATSRVLQNTGELFF. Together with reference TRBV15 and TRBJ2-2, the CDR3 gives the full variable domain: DAMVIQNPRYQVTQFGKPVTLSCSQTLNHNVMYWYQQKSSQAPKLLFHYYDKDFNNEADTPDNFQSRRPNTSFCFLDIRSPGLGDTAMYLCATSRVLQNTGELFFGEGSRLTVL.

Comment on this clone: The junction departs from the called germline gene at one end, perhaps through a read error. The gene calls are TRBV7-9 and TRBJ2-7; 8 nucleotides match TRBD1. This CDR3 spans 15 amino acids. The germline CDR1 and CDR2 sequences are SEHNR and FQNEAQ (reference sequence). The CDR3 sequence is CSSSQRGQGDHEQYF. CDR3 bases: TGTTCCAGCAGCCAAAGAGGACAGGGCGACCACGAGCAGTACTTC.

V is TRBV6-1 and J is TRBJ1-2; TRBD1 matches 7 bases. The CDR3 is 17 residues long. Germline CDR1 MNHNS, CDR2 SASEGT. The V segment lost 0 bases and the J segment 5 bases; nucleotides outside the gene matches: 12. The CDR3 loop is CASSEAVFRQGSYGYTF. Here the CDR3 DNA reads TGTGCCAGCAGTGAAGCCGTATTTAGACAGGGAAGTTATGGCTACACCTTC.